Presented here are 4 T cell receptor beta chains from one specimen sequenced in a study of cytomegalovirus exposure and HLA in healthy donors. PCR employed 60 Vbeta and 13 Jbeta primers. Libraries were prepared by immunoSEQ multiplex PCR; TCRdb keeps only in-frame clonotypes and omits some of them. Here the sample spans about 180,000 clones, over 65% being singletons. The sequenced material came from PBMCs. All receptors come from a woman aged 55-70 years in good health and CMV-seropositive.

The chain uses TRBV7-9 and TRBJ1-1, with D hard to call. CDR3 length: 13 residues. The V gene lost 5 bases and the J gene lost 1 base, with 8 bases spanning the gap. From germline, CDR1 is SEHNR and CDR2 FQNEAQ (reference sequence). The chain's CDR3 is CASSPSSNTEAFF. CDR3 DNA sequence: TGTGCCAGCAGCCCGAGCTCGAACACTGAAGCTTTCTTT.

This clone was picked up one time. The J gene is TRBJ1-1, the V gene TRBV10-3, with D perhaps matching TRBD1 (6 bases). This CDR3 is built from 15 residues. V lost 10 bases, J lost 0 bases, and 18 bases lay in between. The germline V gene encodes CDR1 ENHRY and CDR2 SYGVKD. The DNA of the CDR3 is TGTGCCACCACCCGGGGACAACGGATGAACACTGAAGCTTTCTTT. The encoded protein is CATTRGQRMNTEAFF.

This chain links TRBV5-1 with TRBJ2-1, with 13 bases that match TRBD2. V shed 0 bases, J shed 7 bases, and the junction held 4 bases outside the gene matches. Germline V gene sequence: CDR1 SGHRS, CDR2 YFSETQ. This CDR3 comprises 16 residues. CDR3 nucleotides: TGCGCCAGCAGCTTGGTCGGGACTAGCGGGATGAATGAGCAGTTCTTC. Amino acids: CASSLVGTSGMNEQFF.

The genes are TRBV7-2 and TRBJ1-2, with no clear D. The germline gives CDR1 SGHTA, CDR2 FQGNSA. The length of the CDR3 is 15 residues. Trimming removed 1 base from V and 2 bases from J, with 11 bases in between. CDR3 nucleotides: TGTGCCAGCAGCTTAGTCTTAGCAGCCAACTATGGCTACACCTTC. It translates to CASSLVLAANYGYTF.